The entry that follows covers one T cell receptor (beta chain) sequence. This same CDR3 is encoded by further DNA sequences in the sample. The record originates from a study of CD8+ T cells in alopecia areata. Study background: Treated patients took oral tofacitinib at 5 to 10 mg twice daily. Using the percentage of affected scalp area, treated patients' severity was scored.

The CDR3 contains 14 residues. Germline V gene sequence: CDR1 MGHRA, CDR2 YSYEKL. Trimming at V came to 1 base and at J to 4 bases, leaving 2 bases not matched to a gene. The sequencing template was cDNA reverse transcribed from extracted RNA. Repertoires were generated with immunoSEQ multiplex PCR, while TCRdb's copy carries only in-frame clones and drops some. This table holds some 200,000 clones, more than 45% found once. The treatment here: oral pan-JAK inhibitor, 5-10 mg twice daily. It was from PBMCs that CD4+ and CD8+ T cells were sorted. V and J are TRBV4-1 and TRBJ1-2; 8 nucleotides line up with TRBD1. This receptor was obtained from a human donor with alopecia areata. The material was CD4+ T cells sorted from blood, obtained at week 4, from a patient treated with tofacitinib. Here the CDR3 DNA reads TGCGCCAGCAGCCAAGGTACAGGGGGCTATGGCTACACCTTC. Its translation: CASSQGTGGYGYTF.